The clone carrying this TCR beta chain was seen repeatedly, ten times or more. Its antigen is not known. Previously, flow cytometry had revealed CD8+CD57+ cell expansion in the patients chosen for sequencing. All participating patients were living with severe acquired aplastic anemia. At the time of blood sampling, patients had not yet received any therapy. The source of the sample is a study of CD8+CD57+ T cells in acquired aplastic anemia. Overall study findings and caveats: No significant patient-versus-control difference appeared in CD8+ Simpson's diversity. Patients and controls shared under 35 CD8+ CDR3 sequences, which appeared highly expressed in patients and within their immunodominant clones.

This CDR3 region has 15 residues. CDR1 is LGHDT and CDR2 is YNNKEL in the germline V gene (reference sequence). V was pared by 4 bases and J by 9 bases, with 7 bases of the junction left unmatched. For CDR3 and TCR beta VDJ profiling, genomic DNA was the template used. TCRdb reprocessed the reads with MiXCR, giving one entry per CDR3 protein. The data hold 250,000 to 350,000 distinct CDR3 sequences, with roughly 59% observed a single time. This TCR was sampled from a human donor with aplastic anemia. Sequencing was done on a sample of sorted CD4+, CD8+, or CD8+CD57+ T cells (not recorded which) from PBMCs. This sequence joins TRBV3-1 and TRBJ2-1; TRBD1 matches at 12 bases. The CDR3 bases are TGTGCCAGCAGCCCCGGGACAGGGGGCATCGGTGAGCAGTTCTTC. It encodes CASSPGTGGIGEQFF.